This T cell receptor (beta chain) was obtained from a study of blood T cell repertoires in COVID-19. For the study at large: T cells, B-cell-depleted T cells, or PBMCs provided the cDNA or gDNA that served as material.

The CDR3 runs to 15 residues. Trimming took 2 bases from V and 9 from J, leaving 17 bases between them. Germline values: CDR1 MNHEY, CDR2 SVGEGT. The assay was immunoSEQ multiplex PCR, and TCRdb's table has in-frame clones only and misses some. The sample yields 240,000 or so clones, about nine tenths seen once. Material: peripheral blood. This chain joins TRBV6-2 or TRBV6-3 and TRBJ2-1; a weak D match, TRBD2 (6 bases). The clonotype was recovered from a man between 60 and 70 years old with acute or convalescent COVID-19. The CDR3 region has the DNA TGTGCCAGCAGTTACAGGTCGGGAGTTGGCGTTGAGCAGTTCTTC. Translating it yields CASSYRSGVGVEQFF.